The clone carrying this T cell receptor beta chain has just one count. CDR1 is SGHTA, CDR2 FQGNSA, per germline. There are 14 residues in the CDR3. V was cut by 3 bases and J by 1 base, with 9 bases left in between. The sample comes from a study of radiotherapy plus CTLA-4 blockade in lung cancer. The wider study: Objective responses were seen in around 17% of patients, disease control in about 30%.

Profiled with immunoSEQ multiplex PCR; TCRdb holds only in-frame clones, not every one. In the table there are approximately 47,000 clones, approximately 78% of which are singletons. J is TRBJ2-5 and V is TRBV7-2; D might be TRBD2 (6 bases). The sample consisted of peripheral blood, taken from a patient treated with radiotherapy plus ipilimumab. This receptor was taken from a human donor with non-small cell lung cancer who had stable disease on radiotherapy plus ipilimumab. The CDR3 reads CASSLAGGQETQYF. The CDR3 nucleotides are TGTGCCAGCAGCTTGGCCGGGGGCCAAGAGACCCAGTACTTC.